This T cell receptor beta chain comes out of a study of shared clonotypes between healthy human individuals. V dropped 5 bases and J dropped 7 bases, with 18 bases sitting between them. Germline CDR1 is SGHNT and CDR2 is YYREEE (reference sequence). CDR3 length: 14 residues. The sorted-subset replicate PCRs were given around 0.2 ug DNA, which is 25,000 to 35,000 T cell genomes. This table comes from immunoSEQ multiplex PCR, and its TCRdb copy is limited to in-frame clones, with some not included. Counted here are 1.4 million to 1.5 million clones, around 97% occurring once; the ten biggest clones make up about 1.2%.

This sequence originates from a man younger than 45 in good health. The sequenced sample consisted of naive CD4+ T cells sorted from blood. Noted subset: CD45RA+ positively selected. The V and J genes are TRBV5-4 and TRBJ2-5; possible D gene TRBD1, 5 bases. The CDR3 spells CASSSQDRRGTQYF. The CDR3 DNA reads as TGTGCCAGCAGTTCCCAAGACAGAAGAGGGACCCAGTACTTC.